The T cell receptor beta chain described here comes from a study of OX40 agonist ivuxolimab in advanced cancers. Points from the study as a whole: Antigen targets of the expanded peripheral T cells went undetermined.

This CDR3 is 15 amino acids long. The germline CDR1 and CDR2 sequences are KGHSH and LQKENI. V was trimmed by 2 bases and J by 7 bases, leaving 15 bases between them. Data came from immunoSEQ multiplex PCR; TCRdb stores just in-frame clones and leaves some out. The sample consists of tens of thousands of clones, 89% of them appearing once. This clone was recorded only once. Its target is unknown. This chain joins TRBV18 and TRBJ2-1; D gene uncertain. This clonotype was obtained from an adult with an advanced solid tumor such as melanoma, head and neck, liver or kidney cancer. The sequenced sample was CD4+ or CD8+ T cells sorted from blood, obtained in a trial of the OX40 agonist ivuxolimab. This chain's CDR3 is CASSPADQGGNEQFF. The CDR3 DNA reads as TGTGCCAGCTCACCAGCCGACCAAGGTGGAAATGAGCAGTTCTTC. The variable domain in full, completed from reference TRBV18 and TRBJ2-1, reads NAGVMQNPRHLVRRRGQEARLRCSPMKGHSHVYWYRQLPEEGLKFMVYLQKENIIDESGMPKERFSAEFPKEGPSILRIQQVVRGDSAAYFCASSPADQGGNEQFFGPGTRLTVL.